One sample yielded the 10 T cell receptor beta chains listed below, sequenced in a study of Ad26.COV2.S vaccination and SARS-CoV-2 variants. This table comes from immunoSEQ multiplex PCR, and its TCRdb copy is limited to in-frame clones, with some not included. Among 380,000 or so clones listed, about four fifths were seen once. The treatment was: 19 received Ad26.COV2.S at low or high dose, single or two shots; about five received placebo; per-sample allocation not given. Sample collection was performed on day 63 after the first vaccine or placebo injection. The input for sequencing was peripheral blood, taken in a trial of Ad26.COV2.S vaccine versus placebo. These TCRs come from a person aged 18-60 years who received the Ad26.COV2.S COVID-19 vaccine or a placebo.

This clone appeared a single time. The chain is built from TRBV27 and TRBJ2-2, with 13 bases identical to TRBD2. CDR1 and CDR2 from the germline V gene are MNHEY and SMNVEV (reference sequence). CDR3 length equals 16 residues. V was pared by 7 bases and J by 7 bases, with 9 bases of the junction left unmatched. The CDR3 sequence is CASKELAGGAVGELFF. CDR3 coding DNA: TGTGCCAGCAAGGAACTAGCGGGAGGGGCGGTCGGGGAGCTGTTTTTT.

The V call is TRBV12-3 or TRBV12-4, the J call TRBJ2-2, with 7 positions matching TRBD1. V gave up 7 bases and J gave up 7 bases; unmatched junction bases: 3. The CDR3 spans 12 residues. Written as DNA, the CDR3 is TGTGCCAGCACCTGGGACAGCGGGGAGCTGTTTTTT. Translating it yields CASTWDSGELFF.

Only a few counts were recorded for this clone. The chain carries TRBV5-4 and TRBJ1-2, with D unresolved. Deletions cut 3 bases from V and 2 bases from J, with 14 bases between. CDR3 length: 15 residues. Germline V gene sequence: CDR1 SGHNT, CDR2 YYREEE (reference sequence). CDR3 residues: CASSSRTVQNYGYTF. CDR3 nucleotides: TGTGCCAGCAGCTCCCGGACGGTACAGAACTATGGCTACACCTTC.

The V gene is TRBV19, the J gene TRBJ1-2; a weak D match, TRBD1 (6 bases). CDR3 length: 16 residues. V shed 3 bases and J shed 4 bases, with 18 bases lying between them. The germline V gene encodes CDR1 LNHDA and CDR2 SQIVND (reference sequence). The CDR3 spells CASSILAGGGIYGYTF. In DNA, the CDR3 is TGTGCCAGTAGTATCCTCGCTGGAGGGGGAATCTATGGCTACACCTTC. Full variable domain (missing parts from reference TRBV19 and TRBJ1-2): DGGITQSPKYLFRKEGQNVTLSCEQNLNHDAMYWYRQDPGQGLRLIYYSQIVNDFQKGDIAEGYSVSREKKESFPLTVTSAQKNPTAFYLCASSILAGGGIYGYTFGSGTRLTVV.

The V call is TRBV5-1, the J call TRBJ2-5; weak D call: TRBD2 (5 bases). This CDR3 contains 15 residues. V was pared by 4 bases and J by 1 base, with 14 bases between. CDR1 SGHRS and CDR2 YFSETQ come from the germline V gene. For the CDR3, the DNA is TGCGCCAGCAGCCCCTTGAGGGCGGTCCAAGAGACCCAGTACTTC. Translated: CASSPLRAVQETQYF.

The J gene is TRBJ2-7, the V gene TRBV20-1; 7 bases agree with TRBD1. The CDR3 length is 14 residues. CDR1 and CDR2 from the germline V gene are DFQATT and SNEGSKA (reference sequence). V lost 5 bases, J lost 3 bases, and 10 bases stayed unmatched. The CDR3, as DNA: TGCAGTGCTCGTGGGACAGAACTCTTCTACGAGCAGTACTTC. Residues: CSARGTELFYEQYF.

The chain joins TRBV5-1 to TRBJ2-1, with D unresolved. The germline V gene has CDR1 SGHRS and CDR2 YFSETQ. With 3 bases removed from V and 7 bases from J, the gap between germline ends came to 8 bases. The CDR3 is 12 amino acids. This CDR3 is CASSYDLNEQFF. Written as DNA, the CDR3 is TGCGCCAGCAGCTACGACCTTAATGAGCAGTTCTTC.

The V gene is TRBV6-6, the J gene TRBJ1-3; no clear D. Germline CDR1 reads MNHNY; CDR2 reads SVGAGI (reference sequence). Trimming shortened V by 5 bases and J by 4 bases, and 6 bases separated the two germline ends. This CDR3 has 12 amino acids. CDR3 protein: CASSPAGNTIYF. Written as DNA, the CDR3 is TGTGCCAGCAGTCCAGCGGGAAACACCATATATTTT.

The chain recombines TRBV19 with TRBJ1-2; D uncertain. V dropped 1 base and J dropped 4 bases, with 10 bases sitting between them. The germline V gene encodes CDR1 LNHDA and CDR2 SQIVND (reference sequence). CDR3 length equals 14 residues. CDR3 sequence (DNA): TGTGCCAGTAGTATAGTTCCAGGTTCCTATGGCTACACCTTC. The encoded protein is CASSIVPGSYGYTF.

V gene TRBV6-5 combines with J gene TRBJ1-1; weak D call: TRBD1 (6 bases). Germline V lookup: CDR1 MNHEY, CDR2 SVGAGI. V gave up 4 bases and J gave up 3 bases, with 9 bases separating them. This CDR3 is 13 amino acids long. The CDR3 bases are TGTGCCAGCAGTTCCCAGGGGTACACTGAAGCTTTCTTT. It yields the protein CASSSQGYTEAFF.